Following are 32 T cell receptor beta chains from one sample sequenced in a study of T cell responses to AZD1222 COVID-19 vaccine. Repertoires were generated with immunoSEQ multiplex PCR, while TCRdb's copy carries only in-frame clones and drops some. In the table there are around 120,000 clones, over 75% of which are singletons. The sample here was peripheral blood, taken on day 0 of AZD1222 vaccination. The source is an adult in good health.

The chain uses TRBV5-1 and TRBJ1-6; D perhaps matches TRBD1 (5 bases). The CDR3 covers 15 residues. Trimming cost V 4 bases and J 7 bases, with 15 bases left between them. Germline assignment: CDR1 SGHRS and CDR2 YFSETQ. The DNA of the CDR3 is TGCGCCAGCAGCGCCCAAATGGGGGAAAATTCACCCCTCCACTTT. This encodes CASSAQMGENSPLHF.

CDR3 sequence reads: CASSTSRGTLYGYTF. DNA for the CDR3: TGTGCCAGCAGCACAAGTAGGGGCACCCTCTATGGCTACACCTTC. The rearrangement uses TRBV14 and TRBJ1-2; D is perhaps TRBD1 (5 bases). Germline V gene lookup returns CDR1 SGHDN and CDR2 FVKESK. The length of the CDR3 is 15 residues. V shed 5 bases and J shed 4 bases, with 17 bases lying between them.

V and J are TRBV7-2 and TRBJ1-1; perhaps TRBD1 as D (5 bases). The CDR3 is 14 amino acids. V was cut by 5 bases and J by 0 bases, with 10 bases left in between. The germline gives CDR1 SGHTA, CDR2 FQGNSA. The CDR3 reads CASSKGRLNTEAFF. The CDR3 DNA reads as TGTGCCAGCAGCAAGGGACGGCTGAACACTGAAGCTTTCTTT.

This clone was seen once. V usage is TRBV6-5 and J usage is TRBJ2-3; D possibly corresponds to TRBD1 (5 bases). Germline lookup yields CDR1 MNHEY and CDR2 SVGAGI. This CDR3 contains 14 residues. Trimming took off 4 bases at V and 3 bases at J, with 11 bases between the two ends. CDR3 protein: CASSSGLITDTQYF. In DNA, the CDR3 is TGTGCCAGCAGTTCAGGGTTGATAACAGATACGCAGTATTTT.

V usage is TRBV27 and J usage is TRBJ1-1; no firm D call. Trimming took off 6 bases at V and 0 bases at J, with 14 bases between the two ends. The CDR3 loop spans 15 amino acids. Per the germline V gene, CDR1 is MNHEY and CDR2 is SMNVEV (reference sequence). CDR3 loop: CASRWTSRLNTEAFF. In DNA form, the CDR3 reads TGTGCCAGCAGGTGGACCTCCCGCCTGAACACTGAAGCTTTCTTT.

The chain links TRBV19 to TRBJ2-7; no clear D gene. Trimming left V 6 bases short and J 1 base short, with 19 bases between. Per the germline V gene, CDR1 is LNHDA and CDR2 is SQIVND (reference sequence). The CDR3 runs to 16 residues. The CDR3 is CASSRHRAYTSYEQYF. In nucleotides, the CDR3 is TGTGCCAGTAGCAGGCATCGCGCCTATACTTCCTACGAGCAGTACTTC.

This chain links TRBV19 with TRBJ1-2; possible D gene TRBD1, 5 bases. Germline V gives CDR1 LNHDA, CDR2 SQIVND (reference sequence). V lost 6 bases and J lost 1, with 15 bases in between. The CDR3 has 15 residues. The CDR3 nucleotides read TGTGCCAGTAGCAAGCAGGGTTTCCTTAACTATGGCTACACCTTC. Residues: CASSKQGFLNYGYTF.

The genes are TRBV7-2 and TRBJ2-7, with D possibly matching TRBD1 (6 bases). Trimming left V 3 bases short and J 0 bases short, with 9 bases between. CDR1 SGHTA and CDR2 FQGNSA come from the germline V gene. The length of the CDR3 is 14 residues. This CDR3 reads CASSFGQLSYEQYF. DNA of the CDR3: TGTGCCAGCAGCTTTGGACAGCTCTCCTACGAGCAGTACTTC.

CDR3 DNA sequence: TGTGCCAGCCGGCAGCCCAATGGCTACACCTTC. Translating it yields CASRQPNGYTF. The rearrangement uses TRBV28 and TRBJ1-2; D uncertain. Trimming took off 8 bases at V and 6 bases at J, with 10 bases between the two ends. Germline V gene sequence: CDR1 MDHEN, CDR2 SYDVKM. The CDR3 is 11 amino acids.

The chain carries TRBV25-1 and TRBJ2-1, with TRBD2 as a possible D gene (5 bases). The CDR3 length is 11 residues. V shed 7 bases and J shed 8 bases, with 9 bases lying between them. In germline, CDR1 is MGHDK, CDR2 SYGVNS. The CDR3 region has the DNA TGTGCCAGCAACGGGGAATATGAGCAGTTCTTC. Its translation: CASNGEYEQFF.

On this clone itself: One junction end does not reproduce the germline sequence, and a read error may be involved. This chain connects TRBV7-2 to TRBJ1-2; D may be TRBD1 (5 bases). The V gene's germline CDR1 is SGHTA and CDR2 FQGNSA. The CDR3 is made up of 16 amino acids. CDR3 amino acids: CASSLALGVNYYGYTF. The CDR3 DNA reads TGTGCCAGCAGCCTAGCGTTGGGGGTCAACTACTATGGCTACACCTTC. Filled out from reference TRBV7-2 and TRBJ1-2, the complete variable domain reads GAGVSQSPSNKVTEKGKDVELRCDPISGHTALYWYRQSLGQGLEFLIYFQGNSAPDKSGLPSDRFSAERTGGSVSTLTIQRTQQEDSAVYLCASSLALGVNYYGYTFGSGTRLTVV.

This clone was observed a handful of times. The chain's CDR3 is CATSDTGTDTGELFF. In DNA form, the CDR3 reads TGTGCCACCAGTGATACCGGGACAGATACCGGGGAGCTGTTTTTT. The chain links TRBV24-1 to TRBJ2-2; 7 positions match TRBD1. V shed 3 bases and J 5 bases; nucleotides not matched to a gene: 5. Germline loops: CDR1 KGHDR, CDR2 SFDVKD. The CDR3 spans 15 residues.

This clone showed up just once. J is TRBJ2-3 and V is TRBV27; unclear D gene. Germline-derived CDR1 and CDR2 are MNHEY and SMNVEV (reference sequence). Deletions cut 5 bases from V and 5 bases from J, with 14 bases between. This CDR3 is built from 14 residues. The CDR3 reads CASSPTSMGDTQYF. The CDR3 region has the DNA TGTGCCAGCAGTCCTACGTCGATGGGAGATACGCAGTATTTT.

The J gene is TRBJ1-1, the V gene TRBV9; D might be TRBD1 (5 bases). The CDR3 has 15 residues. Germline V gene lookup returns CDR1 SGDLS and CDR2 YYNGEE. Between the trimmed V and J ends, which lost 0 bases and 0 bases, there was a span of 9 bases. CDR3 residues: CASSVDPRVNTEAFF. CDR3 in DNA: TGTGCCAGCAGCGTAGACCCCAGGGTGAACACTGAAGCTTTCTTT. Together with reference TRBV9 and TRBJ1-1, the CDR3 gives the full variable domain: DSGVTQTPKHLITATGQRVTLRCSPRSGDLSVYWYQQSLDQGLQFLIQYYNGEERAKGNILERFSAQQFPDLHSELNLSSLELGDSALYFCASSVDPRVNTEAFFGQGTRLTVV.

About this clone itself: This CDR3 is also generated by other DNA sequences in the sample. The gene calls are TRBV6-5 and TRBJ2-3; D is unclear. Germline lookup yields CDR1 MNHEY and CDR2 SVGAGI. V was shortened by 7 bases and J by 2 bases, with 4 bases between the two germline ends. This CDR3 has 11 residues. Here the CDR3 reads CASTATDTQYF. CDR3 nucleotide sequence: TGTGCCAGCACTGCCACAGATACGCAGTATTTT.

The genes are TRBV5-1 and TRBJ1-5; no firm D call. Germline V gene sequence: CDR1 SGHRS, CDR2 YFSETQ. The CDR3 loop spans 13 amino acids. V shed 4 bases and J shed 0 bases, with 5 bases lying between them. As DNA, the CDR3 is TGCGCCAGCAGCACTCATAGCAATCAGCCCCAGCATTTT. Translation gives CASSTHSNQPQHF.

The V gene is TRBV7-9, the J gene TRBJ1-6; 7 bases align to TRBD1. The V gene end was trimmed by 3 bases and the J gene end by 1 base; junction bases not matched to a gene: 9. The CDR3 runs to 18 residues. Per the germline V gene, CDR1 is SEHNR and CDR2 is FQNEAQ (reference sequence). The CDR3 loop reads CASSFRAAGGSYNSPLHF. CDR3 DNA: TGTGCCAGCAGCTTCCGAGCCGCAGGGGGTTCCTATAATTCACCCCTCCACTTT.

J is TRBJ2-3 and V is TRBV5-1; 9 bases map to TRBD2. Germline values: CDR1 SGHRS, CDR2 YFSETQ. The CDR3 is 16 amino acids. With V trimmed by 3 bases and J by 4 bases, 9 bases remained unmatched. The CDR3 reads CASSSGAGGGADTQYF. CDR3 bases: TGCGCCAGCAGCTCCGGAGCGGGGGGTGGAGCAGATACGCAGTATTTT.

The V and J genes are TRBV5-1 and TRBJ2-7; D is perhaps TRBD1 or TRBD2 (5 bases each). CDR1 and CDR2 from the germline V gene are SGHRS and YFSETQ. This CDR3 is 19 amino acids long. Trimming removed 3 bases from V and 1 base from J, with 26 bases in between. The CDR3 loop is CASSWGRVGATLHSYEQYF. DNA for the CDR3: TGCGCCAGCAGCTGGGGACGGGTAGGGGCAACCCTCCATTCCTACGAGCAGTACTTC.

V gene TRBV11-2 combines with J gene TRBJ2-3; D is uncertain. The germline CDR1 and CDR2 sequences are SGHAT and FQNNGV. The V end was cut by 1 base, the J end by 6 bases, with 11 bases between. This CDR3 is 14 amino acids long. The CDR3 sequence: CASSLVSVSDTQYF. In DNA, the CDR3 is TGTGCCAGCAGCTTAGTCAGCGTTTCCGATACGCAGTATTTT. The full variable domain, with the rest looked up from reference TRBV11-2 and TRBJ2-3, is EAGVAQSPRYKIIEKRQSVAFWCNPISGHATLYWYQQILGQGPKLLIQFQNNGVVDDSQLPKDRFSAERLKGVDSTLKIQPAKLEDSAVYLCASSLVSVSDTQYFGPGTRLTVL.

The V call is TRBV7-9, the J call TRBJ1-5; 7 bases align to TRBD1. Trimming removed 3 bases from V and 5 bases from J; junction bases left unmatched: 4. The germline gives CDR1 SEHNR, CDR2 FQNEAQ (reference sequence). The CDR3 has 14 amino acids. The CDR3 sequence is CASSLWQGDQPQHF. The CDR3 nucleotides are TGTGCCAGCAGCTTGTGGCAGGGGGATCAGCCCCAGCATTTT.

This chain connects TRBV7-9 to TRBJ2-5, with D possibly TRBD2 on 7 matching bases. Germline CDR1 SEHNR, CDR2 FQNEAQ (reference sequence). CDR3 size: 14 residues. The V end was cut by 3 bases, the J end by 7 bases, with 15 bases between. The CDR3 nucleotides are TGTGCCAGCAGCTTTGGGGGGGCTGAGGTGACCCAGTACTTC. Its protein is CASSFGGAEVTQYF.

The J gene is TRBJ2-1, the V gene TRBV3-1 (or the pseudogene TRBV3-2); D is possibly TRBD2 (5 bases). The CDR3 is 14 residues long. Trimming pared 6 bases from V and 0 bases from J, leaving 9 bases between. Per the germline V gene, CDR1 is LGHDT and CDR2 is YNNKEL (reference sequence). In DNA, the CDR3 is TGTGCCAGCAGTCTAGCCAGCTCCTACAATGAGCAGTTCTTC. Protein sequence: CASSLASSYNEQFF.

The chain is built from TRBV2 and TRBJ2-5; 11 nucleotides line up with TRBD2. CDR3 size: 16 residues. V lost 4 bases and J lost 2; bases outside the gene matches: 6. The germline V gene has CDR1 SNHLY and CDR2 FYNNEI. The CDR3 nucleotides are TGTGCCAGCAGTGTGGGGGGGACTAGCGGACAAGAGACCCAGTACTTC. It is translated as CASSVGGTSGQETQYF.

V and J are TRBV7-2 and TRBJ1-2; 8 bases are shared with TRBD1. The CDR3 runs 15 residues. With 2 bases clipped from V and 8 bases from J, the junction kept 10 bases outside the gene matches. Germline V gene sequence: CDR1 SGHTA, CDR2 FQGNSA. The CDR3 protein is CASSLSLTGASGYTF. The CDR3 nucleotides read TGTGCCAGCAGCTTATCCTTGACAGGGGCCTCCGGCTACACCTTC. Full variable domain (remainder filled in from reference TRBV7-2 and TRBJ1-2): GAGVSQSPSNKVTEKGKDVELRCDPISGHTALYWYRQSLGQGLEFLIYFQGNSAPDKSGLPSDRFSAERTGGSVSTLTIQRTQQEDSAVYLCASSLSLTGASGYTFGSGTRLTVV.

The V call is TRBV6-5, the J call TRBJ2-7; D not certain. V was clipped by 8 bases and J by 0 bases, with 14 bases between them. The CDR3 sequence is 14 residues long. Per the germline V gene, CDR1 is MNHEY and CDR2 is SVGAGI. The CDR3 DNA reads as TGTGCCAGCCCTTCAAACATAAACTCCTACGAGCAGTACTTC. It encodes CASPSNINSYEQYF.

J is TRBJ1-3 and V is TRBV19; no firm D call. The CDR3 has 13 amino acids. V gave up 3 bases and J gave up 4 bases, with 7 bases separating them. Germline loops: CDR1 LNHDA, CDR2 SQIVND (reference sequence). The chain's CDR3 is CASSMTLGNTIYF. The CDR3 nucleotides are TGTGCCAGTAGTATGACACTAGGAAACACCATATATTTT.

The gene calls are TRBV4-2 and TRBJ1-5, with 8 bases fitting TRBD1. V lost 1 base to trimming and J lost 3 bases; unmatched junction nucleotides: 5. The germline CDR1 and CDR2 sequences are LGHNA and YNFKEQ. This CDR3 spans 16 amino acids. The CDR3 sequence: CASSQGGQGTNQPQHF. The CDR3 DNA follows: TGTGCCAGCAGCCAAGGTGGACAGGGCACCAATCAGCCCCAGCATTTT.

This clone has only one observation. The rearrangement uses TRBV5-4 and TRBJ1-1; no firm D call. The germline CDR1 and CDR2 sequences are SGHNT and YYREEE (reference sequence). Trimming removed 0 bases from V and 0 bases from J, with 12 bases in between. This CDR3 spans 16 amino acids. The CDR3 loop reads CASSLGATYMNTEAFF. CDR3 bases: TGTGCCAGCAGCTTGGGGGCTACGTACATGAACACTGAAGCTTTCTTT. The full variable domain, in which reference TRBV5-4 and TRBJ1-1 provide the parts outside the CDR3, is ETGVTQSPTHLIKTRGQQVTLRCSSQSGHNTVSWYQQALGQGPQFIFQYYREEENGRGNFPPRFSGLQFPNYSSELNVNALELDDSALYLCASSLGATYMNTEAFFGQGTRLTVV.

This chain joins TRBV4-3 and TRBJ2-1; D remains unclear. The V gene's germline CDR1 is LGHNA and CDR2 YSLEER. CDR3 length: 16 amino acids. The V gene lost 0 bases and the J gene lost 0 bases, with 9 bases spanning the gap. CDR3 in amino acids: CASSQEWARSYNEQFF. CDR3 bases: TGCGCCAGCAGCCAAGAGTGGGCGCGCTCCTACAATGAGCAGTTCTTC.

The V and J genes are TRBV3-1 (or the pseudogene TRBV3-2) and TRBJ1-2, with 10 bases that match TRBD1. This CDR3 is 15 amino acids long. The V segment lost 1 base and the J segment 6 bases; nucleotides outside the gene matches: 5. Germline CDR1 LGHDT, CDR2 YNNKEL (reference sequence). The CDR3 DNA follows: TGTGCCAGCAGCCAAGGGCCGGGACAGGGGAATGGCTACACCTTC. This gives the protein CASSQGPGQGNGYTF.

This clone appeared a few times. The chain joins TRBV4-3 to TRBJ2-1, with TRBD2 matching over 8 bases. J was trimmed by 3 bases and V by 0 bases; bases with no gene match: 4. From germline, CDR1 is LGHNA and CDR2 YSLEER. CDR3 length: 16 amino acids. CDR3 in amino acids: CASSQESGGDYNEQFF. The CDR3 DNA is TGCGCCAGCAGCCAAGAGTCCGGGGGGGACTACAATGAGCAGTTCTTC.